The clone carrying this T cell receptor (beta chain) was counted between two and nine times. What it binds is not known. The data belong to a study of T-cell memory formation after mild COVID-19. Germline assignment: CDR1 SQVTM and CDR2 ANQGSEA. The CDR3 extends over 14 amino acids. The V gene end was trimmed by 7 bases and the J gene end by 3 bases; junction bases not matched to a gene: 9. TCRdb redid the calling of the 5' RACE reads with MiXCR, one entry per CDR3 protein. The table includes roughly 350,000 distinct CDR3 sequences, approximately 29% detected once. Overall study results and limits: From day 15 to 85, contracting clones were balanced between CD4 and CD8, whereas later expanders leaned toward CD4+.

The chain couples TRBV29-1 to TRBJ2-7; 10 bases are a match to TRBD1. The sample comprised PBMCs or a T cell subset sorted from them (not recorded which). This TCR was sampled from an adult woman who had mild COVID-19 (a few samples of this study predate the infection). Cell type and time point are not known. The CDR3 here is CSEIGDRGIYEQYF. The CDR3 nucleotides are TGCAGCGAAATCGGGGACAGGGGTATCTACGAGCAGTACTTC.